This T cell receptor (beta chain) was recorded in a study of early T cells in non-severe SARS-CoV-2 infection. Study in general: With bulk RNA from unsorted whole blood as input, sequencing yielded unpaired chains.

Trimming left V 1 base short and J 1 base short, with 11 bases between. CDR3 length: 15 amino acids. CDR1 is SGHRS and CDR2 is YFSETQ in the germline V gene. MiXCR, applied by TCRdb to the 5' RACE reads, yields one record per CDR3 protein. The profile shows 75,000 to 100,000 distinct CDR3 sequences, 15% to 20% of them singletons. Sequenced sample: whole blood. The sequence derives from an adult who was a healthcare worker with PCR-confirmed SARS-CoV-2 infection or an uninfected control (not recorded which). This rearrangement joins TRBV5-1 to TRBJ1-1; no clear D. This chain's CDR3 is CASSLQGAGNTEAFF. As DNA, the CDR3 is TGCGCCAGCAGCTTGCAAGGCGCGGGGAACACTGAAGCTTTCTTT. Complete variable domain (other parts from reference TRBV5-1 and TRBJ1-1): KAGVTQTPRYLIKTRGQQVTLSCSPISGHRSVSWYQQTPGQGLQFLFEYFSETQRNKGNFPGRFSGRQFSNSRSEMNVSTLELGDSALYLCASSLQGAGNTEAFFGQGTRLTVV.